This note documents a single TCR beta chain sequence. This receptor's antigen is unknown. No much larger clone is present one base from it, and per-base qualities are unavailable. Blood from healthy controls was obtained either as purchased buffy coats or from healthy volunteers. Healthy control blood was processed to PBMCs with a Ficoll density gradient and then cryopreserved, whereas patient PBMCs were collected both before and after transplant. Genomic DNA was extracted from sorted cells with the QIAGEN DNeasy Blood and Tissue Kit for TCRbeta CDR3 sequencing. High-throughput TCRbeta CDR3 sequencing, which included PCR amplification with bias correction and internal controls, was done commercially through immunoSEQ. The authors processed their data as follows. Unique productive TCRbeta sequences were defined by CDR3 nucleotide sequence where primers matched, otherwise by CDR3 amino acid sequence with Vbeta and Jbeta genes. A sequence counted as donor-reactive if, in CFSE-low cells, the sequence had a frequency of at least 0.01% and was expanded at least 5-fold compared with unstimulated cells. Repertoire divergence was quantified by Jensen-Shannon divergence calculated from the top 100 TCRbeta sequences ranked by frequency. For samples with multiple sequencing runs, sorting error was corrected in each run separately before the runs were combined. TCRdb retrieved this table from immuneACCESS and kept in-frame rearrangements only. Not all clones are present; in checked studies, unresolved V genes account for under half, and no reason is known for the remainder. Clone size and V and J calls were adopted from that table, with D and trimming inferred from the DNA. The sample records 35,000 to 50,000 clones, about 95% of which are singletons. About 0.41% of the sample comes from the top ten.

This record belongs to a study of Tregs in tolerant kidney transplant recipients (dated by TCRdb to about 2019). For context, the study as a whole: Additional Treg samples were obtained by sorting recipient CD4+CD25+CD127- cells from an approximately three-day mixed lymphocyte reaction with belatacept, in some cases after a subsequent approximately five-day donor restimulation. Antibodies distinguished recipient from donor cells when sorting primary belatacept mixed lymphocyte reaction cultures. TCRbeta sequencing was used in the study to identify donor-specific regulatory T cells before combined kidney and bone marrow transplantation, and the identified cells were then tracked after transplant. TCRbeta repertoire sequencing was used in 3 healthy controls to compare several ways of expanding Tregs specific for an allogeneic donor.

Results and caveats for the whole study, not just this receptor: Because only a small number of patients were included, the study had limitations, and the results will need to be validated in larger populations as well as under other immunosuppression protocols. The most biologically relevant and donor-specific TCRbeta repertoire appeared to be identified by expanding Tregs with activated donor B cells. Although technical replication error seemed to be minimal, the question of biological reproducibility was not addressed directly.

Looking up the germline V gene yields CDR1 SGHRS and CDR2 YFSETQ. CDR3 length: 18 amino acids, cysteine to phenylalanine. Of the read, only the CDR3 DNA is kept; its 54 bases are in frame from base 1. V trim: 0 bases; J trim: 5 bases; unmatched bases: 14. Source material: Tregs from blood cultured with allogeneic cells. The clonotype was recovered from a human donor in good health. The chain uses TRBV5-1 and TRBJ2-3; 8 bases in between match TRBD2. The nucleotide sequence is given as TGCGCCAGCAGCTTGGCCCCAGCGGGGGCCCCTGAGGGAGATACGCAGTATTTT. It specifies CASSLAPAGAPEGDTQYF.